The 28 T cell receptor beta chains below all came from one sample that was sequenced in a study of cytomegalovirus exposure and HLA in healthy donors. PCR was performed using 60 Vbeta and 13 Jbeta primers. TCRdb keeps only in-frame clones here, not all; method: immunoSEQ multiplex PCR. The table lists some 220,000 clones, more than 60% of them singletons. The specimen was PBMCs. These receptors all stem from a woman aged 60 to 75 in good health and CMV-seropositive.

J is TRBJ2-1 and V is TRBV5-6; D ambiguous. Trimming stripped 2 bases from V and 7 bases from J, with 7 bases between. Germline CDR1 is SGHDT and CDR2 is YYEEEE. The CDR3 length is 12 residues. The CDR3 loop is CASSLLANEQFF. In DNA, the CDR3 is TGTGCCAGCAGCTTATTAGCAAATGAGCAGTTCTTC. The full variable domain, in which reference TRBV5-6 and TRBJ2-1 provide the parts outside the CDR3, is DAGVTQSPTHLIKTRGQQVTLRCSPKSGHDTVSWYQQALGQGPQFIFQYYEEEERQRGNFPDRFSGHQFPNYSSELNVNALLLGDSALYLCASSLLANEQFFGPGTRLTVL.

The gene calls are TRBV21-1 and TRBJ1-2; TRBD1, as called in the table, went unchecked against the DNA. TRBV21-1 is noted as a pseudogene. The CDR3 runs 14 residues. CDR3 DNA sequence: TGTGCCAGCAGCCATCGGACAGGGTTGGATGGCTACACCTTC. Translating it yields CASSHRTGLDGYTF.

Written as DNA, the CDR3 is TGCGCCAGCAGCATTCTTGCCTCGACAGGAGAGACCCAGTACTTC. Translation: CASSILASTGETQYF. The rearrangement joins TRBV5-1 to TRBJ2-5; D is possibly TRBD1 (6 bases). The V end was cut by 4 bases, the J end by 4 bases, with 17 bases between. This CDR3 spans 15 amino acids. Germline V CDR1 and CDR2: SGHRS, YFSETQ.

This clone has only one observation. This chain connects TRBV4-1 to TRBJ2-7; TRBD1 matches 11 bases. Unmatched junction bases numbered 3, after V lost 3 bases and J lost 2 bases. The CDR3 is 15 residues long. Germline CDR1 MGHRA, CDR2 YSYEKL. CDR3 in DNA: TGCGCCAGCAGCCAGGCGGGACAGGGGGCCTACGAGCAGTACTTC. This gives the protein CASSQAGQGAYEQYF.

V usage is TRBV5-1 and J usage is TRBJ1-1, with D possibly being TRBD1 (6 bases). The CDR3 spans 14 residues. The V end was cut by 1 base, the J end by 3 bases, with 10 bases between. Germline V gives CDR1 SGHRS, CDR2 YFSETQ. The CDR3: CASSLRTDYTEAFF. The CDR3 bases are TGCGCCAGCAGCTTGCGGACAGACTACACTGAAGCTTTCTTT.

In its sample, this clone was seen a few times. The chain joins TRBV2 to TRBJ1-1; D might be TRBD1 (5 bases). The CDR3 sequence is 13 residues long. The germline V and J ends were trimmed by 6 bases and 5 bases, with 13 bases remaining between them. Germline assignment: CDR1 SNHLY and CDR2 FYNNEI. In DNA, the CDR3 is TGTGCCAGCAGGGGGGGTCTCGGGACTGAAGCTTTCTTT. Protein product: CASRGGLGTEAFF.

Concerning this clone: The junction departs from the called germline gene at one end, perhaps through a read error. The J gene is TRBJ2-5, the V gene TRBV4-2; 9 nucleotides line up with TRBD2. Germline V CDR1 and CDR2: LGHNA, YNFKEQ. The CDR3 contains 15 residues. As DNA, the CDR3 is TGTACCAGCAGCCAGACGACTAGCGGCGAAGAGACCCAGTACTTC. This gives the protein CTSSQTTSGEETQYF.

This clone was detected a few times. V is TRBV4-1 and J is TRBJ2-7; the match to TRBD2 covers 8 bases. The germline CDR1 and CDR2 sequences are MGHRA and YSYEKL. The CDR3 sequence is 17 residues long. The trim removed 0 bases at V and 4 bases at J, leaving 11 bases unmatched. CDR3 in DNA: TGCGCCAGCAGCCAAGAGTCCAGTCGGGGGGGACTTTACGAGCAGTACTTC. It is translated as CASSQESSRGGLYEQYF.

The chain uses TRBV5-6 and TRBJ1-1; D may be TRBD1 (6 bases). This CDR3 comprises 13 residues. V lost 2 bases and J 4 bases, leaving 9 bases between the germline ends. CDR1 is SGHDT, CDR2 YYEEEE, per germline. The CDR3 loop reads CASSFGQITEAFF. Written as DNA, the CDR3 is TGTGCCAGCAGCTTCGGACAGATCACTGAAGCTTTCTTT.

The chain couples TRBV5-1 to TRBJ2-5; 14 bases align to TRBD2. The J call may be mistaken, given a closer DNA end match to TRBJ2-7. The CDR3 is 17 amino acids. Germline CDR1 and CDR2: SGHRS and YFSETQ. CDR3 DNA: TGCGCCAGCAGCTTGGGGGGACTAGCGGGGGAGTCCTACGAGCAGTACTTC. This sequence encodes CASSLGGLAGESYEQYF.

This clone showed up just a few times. CDR3 sequence reads: CASSPDKGTEAFF. The DNA of the CDR3 is TGTGCCAGCAGCCCAGACAAAGGCACTGAAGCTTTCTTT. The rearrangement uses TRBV11-2 and TRBJ1-1; D uncertain. The CDR3 contains 13 residues. Germline loops: CDR1 SGHAT, CDR2 FQNNGV. V lost 5 bases and J 4 bases, leaving 11 bases between the germline ends.

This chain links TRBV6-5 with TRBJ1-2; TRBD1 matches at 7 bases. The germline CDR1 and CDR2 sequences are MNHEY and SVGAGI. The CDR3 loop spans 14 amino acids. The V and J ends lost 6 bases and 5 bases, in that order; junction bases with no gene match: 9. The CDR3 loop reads CASSDREGGYGYTF. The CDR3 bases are TGTGCCAGCAGCGACAGGGAAGGGGGATATGGCTACACCTTC.

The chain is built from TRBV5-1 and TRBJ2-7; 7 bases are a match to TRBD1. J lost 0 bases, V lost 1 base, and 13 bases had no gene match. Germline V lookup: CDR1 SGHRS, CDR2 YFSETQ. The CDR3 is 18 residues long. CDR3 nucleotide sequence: TGCGCCAGCAGCTTGACCCCGCCGACAGGGATGAGCTCCTACGAGCAGTACTTC. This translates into CASSLTPPTGMSSYEQYF.

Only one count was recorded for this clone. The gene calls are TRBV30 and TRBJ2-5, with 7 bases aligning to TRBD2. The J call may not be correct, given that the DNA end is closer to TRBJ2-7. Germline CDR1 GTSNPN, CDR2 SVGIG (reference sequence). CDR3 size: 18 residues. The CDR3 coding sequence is TGTGCCTGGAGCGGAGCTGTGGCTAGCGGTAGGAGCTCCTACGAGCAGTACTTC. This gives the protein CAWSGAVASGRSSYEQYF.

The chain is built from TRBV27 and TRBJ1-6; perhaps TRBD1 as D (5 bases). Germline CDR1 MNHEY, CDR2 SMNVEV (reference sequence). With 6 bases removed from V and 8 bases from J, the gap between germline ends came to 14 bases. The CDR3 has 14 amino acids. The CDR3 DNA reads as TGTGCCAGCAGCCTGGGGGGGAGTTATTCACCCCTCCACTTT. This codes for CASSLGGSYSPLHF.

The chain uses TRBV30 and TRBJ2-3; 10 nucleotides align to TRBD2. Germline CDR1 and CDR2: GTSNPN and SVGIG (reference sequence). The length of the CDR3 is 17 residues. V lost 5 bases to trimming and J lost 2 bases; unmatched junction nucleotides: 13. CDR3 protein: CAWGRARTSGTTDTQYF. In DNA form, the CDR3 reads TGTGCCTGGGGCCGAGCCCGGACTAGCGGAACCACAGATACGCAGTATTTT. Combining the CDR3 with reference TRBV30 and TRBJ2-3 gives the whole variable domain SQTIHQWPATLVQPVGSPLSLECTVEGTSNPNLYWYRQAAGRGLQLLFYSVGIGQISSEVPQNLSASRPQDRQFILSSKKLLLSDSGFYLCAWGRARTSGTTDTQYFGPGTRLTVL.

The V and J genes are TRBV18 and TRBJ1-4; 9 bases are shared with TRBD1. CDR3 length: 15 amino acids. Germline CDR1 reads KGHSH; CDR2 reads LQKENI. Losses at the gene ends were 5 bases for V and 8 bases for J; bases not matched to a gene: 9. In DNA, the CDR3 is TGTGCCAGCTCAGGTCCGGGACAGGGAAACGAAAAACTGTTTTTT. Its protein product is CASSGPGQGNEKLFF.

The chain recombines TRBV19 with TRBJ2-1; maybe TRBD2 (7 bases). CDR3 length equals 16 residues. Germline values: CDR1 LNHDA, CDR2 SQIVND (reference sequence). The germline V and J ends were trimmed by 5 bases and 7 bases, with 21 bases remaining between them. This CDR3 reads CASSSRGGGGKNEQFF. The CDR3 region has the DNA TGTGCCAGTAGTTCTAGAGGGGGGGGCGGTAAGAATGAGCAGTTCTTC.

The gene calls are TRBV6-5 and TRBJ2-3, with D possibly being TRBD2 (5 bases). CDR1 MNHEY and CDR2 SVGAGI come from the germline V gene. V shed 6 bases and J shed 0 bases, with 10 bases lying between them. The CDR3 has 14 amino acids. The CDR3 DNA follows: TGTGCCAGCAGAAGGACTTTTAGCACAGATACGCAGTATTTT. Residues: CASRRTFSTDTQYF.

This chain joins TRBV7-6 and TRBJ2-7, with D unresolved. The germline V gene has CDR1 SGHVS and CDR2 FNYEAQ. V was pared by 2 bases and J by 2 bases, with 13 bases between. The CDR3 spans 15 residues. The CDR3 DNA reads TGTGCCAGCAGCTTACAAACAGAACTTACCTACGAGCAGTACTTC. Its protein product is CASSLQTELTYEQYF.

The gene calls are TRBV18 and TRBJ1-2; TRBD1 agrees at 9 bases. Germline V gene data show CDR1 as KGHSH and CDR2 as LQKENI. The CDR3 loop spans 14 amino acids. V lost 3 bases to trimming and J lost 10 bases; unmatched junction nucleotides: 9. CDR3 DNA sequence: TGTGCCAGCTCACCGGGAACCGGGACAGGGCCCTACACCTTC. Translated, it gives CASSPGTGTGPYTF.

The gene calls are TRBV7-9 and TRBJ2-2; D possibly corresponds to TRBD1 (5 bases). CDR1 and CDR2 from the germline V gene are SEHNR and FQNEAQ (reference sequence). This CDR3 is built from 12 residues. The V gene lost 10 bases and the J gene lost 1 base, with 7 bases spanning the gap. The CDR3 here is CANTGNTGELFF. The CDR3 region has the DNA TGTGCCAATACAGGGAACACCGGGGAGCTGTTTTTT.

In DNA, the CDR3 is TGTGCCAGCAGCTTAAGGCGGGACGTTAACTACGAGCAGTACTTC. This gives the protein CASSLRRDVNYEQYF. This chain connects TRBV7-3 to TRBJ2-7; tentative D call: TRBD2 (6 bases). Per germline, CDR1 SGHTA and CDR2 FQGTGA. The CDR3 is made up of 15 amino acids. Trimming removed 1 base at V and 3 bases at J, with 13 bases between.

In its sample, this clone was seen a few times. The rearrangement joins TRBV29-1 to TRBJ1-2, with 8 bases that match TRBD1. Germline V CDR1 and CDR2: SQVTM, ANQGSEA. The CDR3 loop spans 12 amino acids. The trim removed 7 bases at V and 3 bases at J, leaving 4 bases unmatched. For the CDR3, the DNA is TGCAGCGGTGGACAGGGTGACTATGGCTACACCTTC. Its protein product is CSGGQGDYGYTF.

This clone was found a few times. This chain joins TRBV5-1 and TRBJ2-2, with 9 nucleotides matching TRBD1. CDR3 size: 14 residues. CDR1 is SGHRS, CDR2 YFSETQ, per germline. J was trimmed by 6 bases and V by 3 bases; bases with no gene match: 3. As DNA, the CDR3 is TGCGCCAGCAGCTCCGGACAGGGGTCCGGGGAGCTGTTTTTT. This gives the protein CASSSGQGSGELFF. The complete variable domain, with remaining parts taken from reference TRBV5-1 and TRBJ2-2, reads KAGVTQTPRYLIKTRGQQVTLSCSPISGHRSVSWYQQTPGQGLQFLFEYFSETQRNKGNFPGRFSGRQFSNSRSEMNVSTLELGDSALYLCASSSGQGSGELFFGEGSRLTVL.

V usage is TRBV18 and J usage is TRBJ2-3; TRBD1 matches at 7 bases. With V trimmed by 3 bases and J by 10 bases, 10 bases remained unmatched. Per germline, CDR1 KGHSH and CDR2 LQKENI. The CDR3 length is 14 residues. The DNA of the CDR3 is TGTGCCAGCTCACCCCCGGGACAGCGCCACGCGCAGTATTTT. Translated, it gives CASSPPGQRHAQYF. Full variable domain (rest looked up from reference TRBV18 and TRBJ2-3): NAGVMQNPRHLVRRRGQEARLRCSPMKGHSHVYWYRQLPEEGLKFMVYLQKENIIDESGMPKERFSAEFPKEGPSILRIQQVVRGDSAAYFCASSPPGQRHAQYFGPGTRLTVL.

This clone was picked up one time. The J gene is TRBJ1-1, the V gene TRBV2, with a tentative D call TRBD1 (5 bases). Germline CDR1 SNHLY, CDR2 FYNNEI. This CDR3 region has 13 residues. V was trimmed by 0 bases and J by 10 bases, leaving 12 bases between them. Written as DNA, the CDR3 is TGTGCCAGCAGTGAAGCGCTTCAGGGTTCAGCTTTCTTT. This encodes CASSEALQGSAFF.

The CDR3 DNA reads as TGTGCCAGCTCACCACCGGGGCAGTATCGTGGCTACACCTTC. Its translation: CASSPPGQYRGYTF. V and J are TRBV18 and TRBJ1-2; D might be TRBD1 (5 bases). V lost 0 bases and J 7 bases, leaving 12 bases between the germline ends. The CDR3 runs 14 residues. In germline, CDR1 is KGHSH, CDR2 LQKENI. Drawing the rest from reference TRBV18 and TRBJ1-2, the complete variable domain is NAGVMQNPRHLVRRRGQEARLRCSPMKGHSHVYWYRQLPEEGLKFMVYLQKENIIDESGMPKERFSAEFPKEGPSILRIQQVVRGDSAAYFCASSPPGQYRGYTFGSGTRLTVV.